The clone carrying this T cell receptor (beta chain) was recorded many times. No antigen is known for it. This specimen belongs to a study of HIV-infected patients and healthy controls. Reverse transcription used around 500 ng RNA and constant-region primers for alpha and beta. Separate chain-specific third strand synthesis with multiplexing indices produced the alpha and beta libraries. Each cDNA molecule was barcoded, and a single primer pair amplified each chain. MiXCR was run by TCRdb on the 5' RACE reads, yielding one entry per CDR3 protein. Of about 18,000 distinct CDR3 sequences in the sample, 9.5% to 15% are singletons; the top ten hold over 8.5%. Study-wide points: The diversity differences were not explained by slight age and sex differences between study cohorts. Compared with controls, mean Gini indices were significantly raised in HIV-infected repertoires, possibly indicating oligoclonality. Size-matching overweighted rare events from HIV-infected data when comparing patients with controls.

Whole blood was used without fractionation, so all unsorted peripheral T cells were included. The sequencing input was blood. This TCR was recovered from an adult in good health.

For the CDR3, the DNA is TGCAGTGCTAGAATCCAAGGGAGAGCTAACTATGGCTACACCTTC. This sequence encodes CSARIQGRANYGYTF. The rearrangement uses TRBV20-1 and TRBJ1-2; D is unclear. Germline loops: CDR1 DFQATT, CDR2 SNEGSKA (reference sequence). The CDR3 consists of 15 residues. Deletions cut 2 bases from V and 0 bases from J, with 13 bases between.